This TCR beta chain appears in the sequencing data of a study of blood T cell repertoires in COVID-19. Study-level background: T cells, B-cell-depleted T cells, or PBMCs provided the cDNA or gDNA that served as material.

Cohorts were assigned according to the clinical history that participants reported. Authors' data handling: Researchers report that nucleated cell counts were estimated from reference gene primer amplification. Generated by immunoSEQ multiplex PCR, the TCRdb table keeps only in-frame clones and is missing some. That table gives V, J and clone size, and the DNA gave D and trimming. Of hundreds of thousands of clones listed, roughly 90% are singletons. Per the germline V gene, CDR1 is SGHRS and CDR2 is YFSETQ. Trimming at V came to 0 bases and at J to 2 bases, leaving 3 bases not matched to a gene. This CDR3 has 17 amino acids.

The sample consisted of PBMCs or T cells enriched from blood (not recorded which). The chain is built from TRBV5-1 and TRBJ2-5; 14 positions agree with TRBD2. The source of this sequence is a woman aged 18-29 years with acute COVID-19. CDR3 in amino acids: CASSLAGTSGSQETQYF. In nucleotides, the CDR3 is TGCGCCAGCAGCTTGGCTGGGACTAGCGGGAGTCAAGAGACCCAGTACTTC.